The rows below give T cell receptor beta chains drawn from one sample of a study of cytomegalovirus exposure and HLA in healthy donors. The method was immunoSEQ multiplex PCR; TCRdb's version includes in-frame clones alone and lacks a portion of them. The table shows approximately 150,000 clones, with approximately 80% occurring only once. What was sequenced was PBMCs. The receptors come from a female donor in good health and CMV-seronegative. Both conserved end residues are part of each CDR3. D genes are given only for firm matches. Only part of the rows carry a size: once, few, many, or a class if the clone is expanded.

j_call,v_call,d_call,clone_size,cdr3_aa,cdr3_nt
TRBJ1-5,TRBV27,NA,NA,CASSPAGFDTLNQPQHF,TGTGCCAGCAGTCCCGCTGGTTTCGACACCTTGAATCAGCCCCAGCATTTT
TRBJ1-6,TRBV7-9,TRBD1,NA,CASSLTGTGGSQDSPLHF,TGTGCCAGCAGCTTAACGGGGACAGGGGGCTCGCAGGATTCACCCCTCCACTTT
TRBJ1-4,TRBV29-1,NA,NA,CSVAVIPEKLFF,TGCAGCGTTGCAGTGATTCCTGAAAAACTGTTTTTT
TRBJ2-3,TRBV2,TRBD1,NA,CASGRGDRATDTQYF,TGTGCCAGCGGTAGGGGGGACAGGGCCACAGATACGCAGTATTTT
TRBJ1-2,TRBV28,TRBD1,once,CASSFPGQAGYGYTF,TGTGCCAGCAGTTTCCCGGGACAGGCAGGGTATGGCTACACCTTC
TRBJ1-4,TRBV4-1,NA,few,CASSQAGEKLFF,TGTGCCAGCAGCCAAGCGGGGGAAAAACTGTTTTTT
TRBJ1-1,TRBV7-9,TRBD1,many,CASRHRVRDSEAFF,TGTGCCAGCAGACATCGCGTCCGGGACAGTGAAGCTTTCTTT
TRBJ2-1,TRBV14,TRBD2,NA,CASSRIRGGTYNEQFF,TGTGCCAGCAGCCGGATTCGGGGAGGGACCTACAATGAGCAGTTCTTC
TRBJ1-1,TRBV10-2,NA,NA,CASSEGGVEAFF,TGCGCCAGCAGTGAGGGTGGAGTTGAAGCTTTCTTT
TRBJ2-7,TRBV28,NA,NA,CASSLEGEGRGSGYEQYF,TGTGCCAGCAGTCTGGAGGGGGAGGGCCGAGGGTCGGGGTACGAGCAGTACTTC
TRBJ2-2,TRBV27,NA,NA,CASSFKTVTGELFF,TGTGCCAGCAGTTTTAAGACAGTCACCGGGGAGCTGTTTTTT
TRBJ2-7,TRBV7-9,TRBD1,NA,CASSPTDRGHEQYF,TGTGCCAGCAGCCCGACGGACAGGGGGCACGAGCAGTACTTC
TRBJ2-7,TRBV7-8,TRBD2,NA,CASSLGLAGGYEQYF,TGTGCCAGCAGCTTAGGGCTAGCGGGGGGGTACGAGCAGTACTTC
TRBJ2-1,TRBV30,TRBD2,NA,CAFRAGTSGSVSYNEQFF,TGTGCCTTCCGAGCGGGAACTAGCGGGAGTGTCTCCTACAATGAGCAGTTCTTC
TRBJ1-4,TRBV19,NA,NA,CASSGWGRLNEKLFF,TGTGCCAGTTCAGGGTGGGGCAGACTTAATGAAAAACTGTTTTTT
TRBJ1-4,TRBV5-4,TRBD1,NA,CASSLDRGSEKLFF,TGTGCCAGCAGCCTGGACAGGGGAAGCGAAAAACTGTTTTTT
TRBJ1-1,TRBV6-1,TRBD1,NA,CASRPGTGGSEAFF,TGTGCCAGCCGGCCGGGGACAGGGGGCTCTGAAGCTTTCTTT
TRBJ2-5,TRBV19,TRBD1,NA,CASRPPGQGRETQYF,TGTGCCAGTAGACCCCCGGGACAGGGGAGAGAGACCCAGTACTTC
TRBJ2-7,TRBV28,TRBD2,NA,CASSYFPGLGGGEQYF,TGTGCCAGCAGTTACTTCCCGGGACTAGGGGGTGGGGAGCAGTACTTC
TRBJ2-1,TRBV6-1,NA,once,CASRIRAYNEQFF,TGTGCCAGCAGGATCAGGGCCTACAATGAGCAGTTCTTC
TRBJ1-6,TRBV5-6,NA,NA,CASSRIRVDSPLHF,TGTGCCAGCAGCAGAATCAGGGTTGATTCACCCCTCCACTTT
TRBJ2-5,TRBV21-1,NA,NA,CASSYRRRNRKETQYF,TGTGCCAGCAGCTACAGGAGACGGAATAGGAAAGAGACCCAGTACTTC
TRBJ2-7,TRBV7-9,TRBD1,NA,CASSHPRNRGTSYEQYF,TGTGCCAGCAGCCACCCCCGAAACAGGGGGACCTCCTACGAGCAGTACTTC
TRBJ1-2,TRBV10-3,NA,NA,CAISDVGVDYGYTF,TGTGCCATCAGTGATGTCGGGGTCGACTATGGCTACACCTTC
TRBJ2-7,TRBV14,TRBD1,NA,CASSSAGQGIYEQYF,TGTGCCAGCAGCTCCGCGGGACAGGGTATCTACGAGCAGTACTTC
TRBJ1-2,TRBV9,NA,NA,CASSPSGLPIYTF,TGTGCCAGCAGCCCTTCGGGACTCCCGATATACACCTTC
TRBJ2-4,TRBV30,NA,NA,CAWAPSRGNIQYF,TGTGCCTGGGCACCGTCTAGGGGAAACATTCAGTACTTC
TRBJ2-7,TRBV28,NA,NA,CASRRGRGGLVYEQYF,TGTGCCAGCAGACGGGGCAGGGGAGGGTTAGTCTACGAGCAGTACTTC